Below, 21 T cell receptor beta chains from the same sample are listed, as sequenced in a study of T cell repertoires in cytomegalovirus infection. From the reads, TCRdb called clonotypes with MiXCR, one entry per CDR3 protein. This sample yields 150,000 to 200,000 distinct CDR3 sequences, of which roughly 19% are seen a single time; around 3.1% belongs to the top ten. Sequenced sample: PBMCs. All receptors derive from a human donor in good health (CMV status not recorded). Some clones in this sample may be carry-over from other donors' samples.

The CDR3 region has the DNA TGCAGTGCTAGAGCAGGGATGAACACTGAAGCTTTCTTT. It encodes CSARAGMNTEAFF. This chain joins TRBV20-1 and TRBJ1-1; the D gene is possibly TRBD1 (5 bases). Germline CDR1 reads DFQATT; CDR2 reads SNEGSKA (reference sequence). Trimming took 1 base from V and 0 from J, leaving 6 bases between them. The CDR3 is 13 residues long.

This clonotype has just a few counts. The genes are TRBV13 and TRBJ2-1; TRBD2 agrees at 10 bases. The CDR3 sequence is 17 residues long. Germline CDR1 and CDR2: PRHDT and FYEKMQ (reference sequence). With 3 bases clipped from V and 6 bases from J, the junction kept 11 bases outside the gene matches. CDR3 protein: CASSFSPLAGVVNEQFF. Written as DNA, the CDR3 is TGTGCCAGCAGCTTCTCCCCCCTAGCGGGAGTGGTCAATGAGCAGTTCTTC.

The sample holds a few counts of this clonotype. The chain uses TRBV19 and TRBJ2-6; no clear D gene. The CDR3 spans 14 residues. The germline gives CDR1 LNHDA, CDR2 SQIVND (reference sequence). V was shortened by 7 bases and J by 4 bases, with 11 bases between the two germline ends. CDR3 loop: CASTPLRGANVLTF. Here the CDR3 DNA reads TGTGCCAGTACCCCTTTAAGAGGGGCCAACGTCCTGACTTTC.

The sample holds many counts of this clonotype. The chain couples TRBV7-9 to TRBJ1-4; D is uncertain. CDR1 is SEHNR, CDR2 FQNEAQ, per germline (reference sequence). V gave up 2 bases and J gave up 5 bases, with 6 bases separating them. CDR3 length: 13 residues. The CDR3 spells CASSLTPNEKLFF. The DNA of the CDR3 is TGTGCCAGCAGCTTAACCCCGAATGAAAAACTGTTTTTT.

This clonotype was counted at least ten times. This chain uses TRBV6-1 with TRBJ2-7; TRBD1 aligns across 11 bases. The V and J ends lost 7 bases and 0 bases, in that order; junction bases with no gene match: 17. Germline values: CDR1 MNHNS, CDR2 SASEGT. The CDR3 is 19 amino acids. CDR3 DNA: TGTGCCAGCACTAGATCCGGGACAGGGGGTGCTGCGACCTCCTACGAGCAGTACTTC. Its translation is CASTRSGTGGAATSYEQYF.

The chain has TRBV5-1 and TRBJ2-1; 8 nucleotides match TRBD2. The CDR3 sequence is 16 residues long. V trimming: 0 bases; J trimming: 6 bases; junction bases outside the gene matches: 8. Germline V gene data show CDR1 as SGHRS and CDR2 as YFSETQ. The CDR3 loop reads CASSLVRGGRGNEQFF. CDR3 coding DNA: TGCGCCAGCAGCTTGGTTCGCGGGGGGCGGGGCAATGAGCAGTTCTTC.

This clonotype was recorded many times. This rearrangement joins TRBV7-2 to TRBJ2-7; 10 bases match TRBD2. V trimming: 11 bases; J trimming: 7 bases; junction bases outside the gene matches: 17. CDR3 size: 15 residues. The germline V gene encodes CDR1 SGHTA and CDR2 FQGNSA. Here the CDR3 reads CASRVGGTSVREQYF. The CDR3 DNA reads TGTGCCTCGAGAGTAGGAGGGACTAGCGTGAGAGAGCAGTACTTC.

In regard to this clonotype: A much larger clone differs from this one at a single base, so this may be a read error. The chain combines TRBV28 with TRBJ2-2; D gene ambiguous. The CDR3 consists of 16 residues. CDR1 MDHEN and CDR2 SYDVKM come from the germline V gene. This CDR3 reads CVSSLLLVSNTGELFF. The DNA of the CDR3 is TGTGTCAGCAGTTTATTGCTTGTTTCGAACACCGGGGAGCTGTTTTTT.

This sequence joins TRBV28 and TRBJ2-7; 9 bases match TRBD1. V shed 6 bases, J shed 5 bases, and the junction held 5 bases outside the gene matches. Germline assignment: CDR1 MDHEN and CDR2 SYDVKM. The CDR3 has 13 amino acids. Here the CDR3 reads CASRGTGSNEQYF. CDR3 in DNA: TGTGCCAGCAGGGGGACAGGGAGTAACGAGCAGTACTTC.

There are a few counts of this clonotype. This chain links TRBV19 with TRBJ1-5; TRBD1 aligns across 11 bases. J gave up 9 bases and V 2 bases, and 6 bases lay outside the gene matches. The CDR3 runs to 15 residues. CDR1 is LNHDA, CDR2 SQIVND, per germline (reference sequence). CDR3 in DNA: TGTGCCAGTAGTATACTCTTGGACAGGGGGCCGCCCCAGCATTTT. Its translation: CASSILLDRGPPQHF.

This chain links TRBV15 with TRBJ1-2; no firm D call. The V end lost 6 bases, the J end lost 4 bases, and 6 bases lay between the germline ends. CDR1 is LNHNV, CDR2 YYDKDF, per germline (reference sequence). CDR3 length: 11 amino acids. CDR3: CATSGGYGYTF. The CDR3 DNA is TGTGCCACCAGTGGAGGCTATGGCTACACCTTC.

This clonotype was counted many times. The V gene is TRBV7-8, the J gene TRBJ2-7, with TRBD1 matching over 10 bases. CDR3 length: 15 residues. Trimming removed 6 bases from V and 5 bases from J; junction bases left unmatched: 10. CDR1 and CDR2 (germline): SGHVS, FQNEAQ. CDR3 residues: CASRLGQGYRNEQYF. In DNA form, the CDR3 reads TGTGCCAGCAGGTTGGGACAGGGGTATCGGAACGAGCAGTACTTC.

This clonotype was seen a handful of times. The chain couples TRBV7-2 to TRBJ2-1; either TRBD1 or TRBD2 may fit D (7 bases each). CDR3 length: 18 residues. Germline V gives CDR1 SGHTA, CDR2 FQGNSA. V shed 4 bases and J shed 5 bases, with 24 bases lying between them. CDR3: CASSSGGGLGSPDNEQFF. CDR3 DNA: TGTGCCAGCAGCTCAGGGGGGGGGCTCGGGTCCCCCGACAATGAGCAGTTCTTC.

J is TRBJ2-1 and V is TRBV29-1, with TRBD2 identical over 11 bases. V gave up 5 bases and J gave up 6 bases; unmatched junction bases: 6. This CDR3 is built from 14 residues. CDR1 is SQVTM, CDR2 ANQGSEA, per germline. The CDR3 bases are TGCAGCGTTTCCGCCGGGACTAGCGGCAATGAGCAGTTCTTC. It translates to CSVSAGTSGNEQFF.

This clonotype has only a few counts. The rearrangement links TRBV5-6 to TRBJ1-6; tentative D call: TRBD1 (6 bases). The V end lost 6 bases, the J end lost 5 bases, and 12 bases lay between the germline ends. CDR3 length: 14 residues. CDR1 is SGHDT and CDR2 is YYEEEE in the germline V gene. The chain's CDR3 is CASTYGQNNSPLHF. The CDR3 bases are TGTGCCAGCACCTACGGACAGAATAATTCACCCCTCCACTTT.

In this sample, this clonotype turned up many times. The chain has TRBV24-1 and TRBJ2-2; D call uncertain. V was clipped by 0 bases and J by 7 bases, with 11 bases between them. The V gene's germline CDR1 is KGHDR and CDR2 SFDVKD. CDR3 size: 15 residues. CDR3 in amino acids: CATSDLGRGGGELFF. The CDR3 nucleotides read TGTGCCACCAGTGATTTGGGAAGAGGCGGCGGGGAGCTGTTTTTT.

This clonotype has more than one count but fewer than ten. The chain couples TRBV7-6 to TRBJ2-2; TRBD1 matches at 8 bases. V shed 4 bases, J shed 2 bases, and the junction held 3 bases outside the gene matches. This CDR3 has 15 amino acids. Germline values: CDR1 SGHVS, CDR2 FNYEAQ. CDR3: CASSWTGRNTGELFF. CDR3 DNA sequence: TGTGCCAGCAGCTGGACAGGGCGTAACACCGGGGAGCTGTTTTTT.

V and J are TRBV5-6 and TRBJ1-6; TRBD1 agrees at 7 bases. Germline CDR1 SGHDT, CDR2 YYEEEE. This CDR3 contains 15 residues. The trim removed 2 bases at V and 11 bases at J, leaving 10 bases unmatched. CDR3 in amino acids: CASSFYGTVITPLHF. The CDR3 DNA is TGTGCCAGCAGCTTTTACGGGACAGTCATTACACCCCTCCACTTT. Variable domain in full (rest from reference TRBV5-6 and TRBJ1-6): DAGVTQSPTHLIKTRGQQVTLRCSPKSGHDTVSWYQQALGQGPQFIFQYYEEEERQRGNFPDRFSGHQFPNYSSELNVNALLLGDSALYLCASSFYGTVITPLHFGNGTRLTVT.

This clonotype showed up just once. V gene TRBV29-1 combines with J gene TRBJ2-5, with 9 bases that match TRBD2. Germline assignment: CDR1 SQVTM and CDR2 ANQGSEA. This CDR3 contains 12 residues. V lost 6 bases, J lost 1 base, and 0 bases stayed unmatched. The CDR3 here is CSVTSGQETQYF. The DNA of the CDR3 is TGCAGCGTGACTAGCGGCCAAGAGACCCAGTACTTC.

CDR3 sequence: CASSSGLAGEMEQYF. In nucleotides, the CDR3 is TGCGCCAGCAGCTCAGGACTAGCGGGTGAGATGGAGCAGTACTTC. The V and J genes are TRBV5-1 and TRBJ2-7, with 11 positions matching TRBD2. The CDR3 runs to 15 residues. The junction had 9 bases not matched to a gene; V was cut back by 3 bases and J by 7 bases. The V gene's germline CDR1 is SGHRS and CDR2 YFSETQ.

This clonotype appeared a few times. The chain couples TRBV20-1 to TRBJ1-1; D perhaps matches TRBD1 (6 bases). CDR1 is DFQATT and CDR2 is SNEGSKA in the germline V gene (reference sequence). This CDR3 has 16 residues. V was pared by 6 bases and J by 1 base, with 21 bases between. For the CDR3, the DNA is TGCAGTGCCCTTTTGTGGGGGGCTAGGGGGAACACTGAAGCTTTCTTT. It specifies CSALLWGARGNTEAFF.